The clone carrying this TCR beta chain was recorded only once. This specimen comes from a study of TIL therapy for anti-PD-1-resistant metastatic lung cancer. Study at large: Tumors carried a median 1.5 non-synonymous mutations per megabase.

Time point defined: pre-treatment sample, taken before nivolumab and TIL therapy. The immunoSEQ assay was v3. Clones were read by immunoSEQ multiplex PCR, and TCRdb kept only the in-frame ones, dropping some. The data contain approximately 53,000 clones, 79% of them singletons. This specimen was blood, taken at baseline. The clonotype originates from a woman between 30 and 80 years old with non-small cell lung cancer.

CDR3 protein: CASCVRPHRGEKLFF. The CDR3 DNA is TGTGCCAGCTGTGTAAGACCACACCGGGGTGAAAAACTGTTTTTT. The chain recombines TRBV6-1 with TRBJ1-4; D gene uncertain. This CDR3 has 15 residues. Germline V CDR1 and CDR2: MNHNS, SASEGT. Deletions cut 8 bases from V and 7 bases from J, with 20 bases between.